A selection of T cell receptor beta chains follows, all from one sample in a study of CD8 T cells in Susac syndrome. TCRdb re-called the immunoSEQ multiplex PCR reads through MiXCR, storing one row per CDR3 protein. The top ten clones hold 0.14% of a sample with about 120,000 distinct CDR3 sequences, over 90% of them seen once. Specimen: CD4+ T cells from PBMCs. These receptor sequences come from a human donor in good health. CDR3s include the opening cysteine and the closing phenylalanine or tryptophan. The order of the fields is clone size, D gene, V gene, J gene, CDR3 protein, CDR3 DNA. The D gene is left open where the match is weak. Size values are once, few and many counts, or a class for expanded clones, and some rows have none.

>-|TRBD1|TRBV29-1|TRBJ1-2
CSVERTGGNYGYTF
TGCAGCGTTGAAAGGACAGGGGGTAACTATGGCTACACCTTC
>-|TRBD1|TRBV7-2|TRBJ1-5
CASSWGTGLPQPQHF
TGTGCCAGCAGCTGGGGGACAGGGCTTCCTCAGCCCCAGCATTTT
>-|-|TRBV7-9|TRBJ1-6
CASSSEMTASSYNSPLHF
TGTGCCAGCAGCTCCGAGATGACAGCCTCGTCCTATAATTCACCCCTCCACTTT
>-|TRBD1|TRBV20-1|TRBJ1-2
CSARGDSGGYTF
TGCAGTGCTAGAGGGGACAGCGGTGGCTACACCTTC
>-|TRBD1|TRBV6-2/TRBV6-3|TRBJ2-1
CASRPTGGSYNEQFF
TGTGCCAGCAGGCCCACAGGGGGCTCCTACAATGAGCAGTTCTTC
>-|TRBD2|TRBV20-1|TRBJ2-1
CSARDGRGIYNEQFF
TGCAGTGCTAGAGATGGGAGGGGAATATACAATGAGCAGTTCTTC
>-|-|TRBV25-1|TRBJ2-2
CASRADTGAGELFF
TGTGCCAGCAGGGCAGACACGGGGGCCGGGGAGCTGTTTTTT
>-|-|TRBV25-1|TRBJ2-5
CASIRQETQYF
TGTGCCAGCATCCGACAAGAGACCCAGTACTTC
>-|TRBD1|TRBV6-2/TRBV6-3|TRBJ1-5
CASSYLETGGNQPQHF
TGTGCCAGCAGTTACTTGGAGACAGGGGGCAATCAGCCCCAGCATTTT
>-|TRBD1|TRBV7-8|TRBJ2-5
CASSLETGVGETQYF
TGTGCCAGCAGCTTAGAAACAGGGGTGGGAGAGACCCAGTACTTC
>-|TRBD1|TRBV5-4|TRBJ1-3
CASSLWTGYSGNTIYF
TGTGCCAGCAGCTTGTGGACAGGGTACTCTGGAAACACCATATATTTT
>-|-|TRBV19|TRBJ1-2
CASISSGSSNYGYTF
TGTGCCAGTATTTCTTCCGGCTCAAGCAACTATGGCTACACCTTC
>-|-|TRBV14|TRBJ1-2
CASSQDLGGTGYTF
TGTGCCAGCAGCCAAGATCTTGGAGGGACCGGCTACACCTTC
>few|-|TRBV2|TRBJ2-7
CASVREEISYEQYF
TGTGCCAGCGTCAGGGAGGAAATCTCCTACGAGCAGTACTTC
>-|-|TRBV2|TRBJ2-2
CASRTQGIAGELFF
TGTGCCAGCAGGACACAGGGCATTGCCGGGGAGCTGTTTTTT
>-|-|TRBV6-5|TRBJ2-2
CASSYLETGELFF
TGTGCCAGCAGTTACTTGGAAACCGGGGAGCTGTTTTTT
>-|-|TRBV12-5|TRBJ2-4
CASGLTASAKNIQYF
TGTGCTAGTGGTTTGACAGCGTCGGCCAAAAACATTCAGTACTTC
>-|TRBD2|TRBV6-1|TRBJ2-2
CASRDGTSGTTGELFF
TGTGCCAGCAGGGACGGGACTAGCGGGACCACCGGGGAGCTGTTTTTT
>-|TRBD1|TRBV7-2|TRBJ1-2
CASSSEQGASGYTF
TGTGCCAGCAGCTCCGAGCAGGGGGCAAGTGGCTACACCTTC
>-|TRBD1|TRBV12-3/TRBV12-4|TRBJ1-1
CASRAGGLNTEAFF
TGTGCCAGCAGGGCAGGGGGGCTGAACACTGAAGCTTTCTTT
>-|-|TRBV18|TRBJ1-3
CASSPGITSGNTIYF
TGTGCCAGCTCACCGGGGATAACATCTGGAAACACCATATATTTT
>-|-|TRBV5-1|TRBJ2-2
CASSLSQPGGELFF
TGCGCCAGCAGCCTTAGTCAACCTGGCGGGGAGCTGTTTTTT
>-|-|TRBV4-3|TRBJ2-1
CASSQVSGVYNEQFF
TGCGCCAGCAGCCAAGTGAGCGGAGTCTACAATGAGCAGTTCTTC
>-|-|TRBV6-2/TRBV6-3|TRBJ2-1
CASSYSNSPGPKSSYNEQFF
TGTGCCAGCAGTTACTCCAATAGTCCGGGCCCCAAAAGCTCCTACAATGAGCAGTTCTTC
>-|-|TRBV2|TRBJ2-3
CASSASLREYRDTQYF
TGTGCCAGCAGTGCTAGTCTACGGGAGTACAGAGATACGCAGTATTTT
>-|-|TRBV6-2/TRBV6-3|TRBJ1-2
CASSTVNGYTF
TGTGCCAGCAGTACCGTGAATGGCTACACCTTC
>-|-|TRBV7-3|TRBJ2-7
CASSSQGGPYEQYF
TGTGCCAGCAGCTCACAGGGAGGTCCCTACGAGCAGTACTTC
>-|-|TRBV7-2|TRBJ1-3
CASSLARAGSGNTIYF
TGTGCCAGCAGCTTAGCGCGAGCCGGCTCTGGAAACACCATATATTTT
>once|-|TRBV5-6|TRBJ1-3
CASSFSVRQGGNTIYF
TGTGCCAGCAGCTTCTCTGTCCGGCAGGGGGGAAACACCATATATTTT
>-|-|TRBV5-1|TRBJ2-5
CASSSQETQYF
TGTGCCAGCAGCTCCCAAGAGACCCAGTACTTC
>-|TRBD1|TRBV4-3|TRBJ1-2
CASSQGPGQTYGYTF
TGCGCCAGCAGCCAGGGGCCGGGACAGACCTATGGCTACACCTTC
>-|-|TRBV3-1|TRBJ1-1
CATTQGGTEAFF
TGTGCCACCACACAGGGAGGCACTGAAGCTTTCTTT
>-|-|TRBV5-1|TRBJ1-6
CASSSGGRNSPLHF
TGCGCCAGCAGCAGTGGTGGACGGAATTCACCCCTCCACTTT
>-|-|TRBV6-5|TRBJ1-2
CASSPEEGFTGYTF
TGTGCCAGCTCCCCCGAGGAGGGTTTCACTGGCTACACCTTC
>once|TRBD1|TRBV27|TRBJ2-7
CASSFFGQGGDEQYF
TGTGCCAGCAGTTTTTTTGGACAGGGAGGCGACGAGCAGTACTTC
>-|-|TRBV7-9|TRBJ2-2
CASSLYRPGVGELFF
TGTGCCAGCAGCTTATACAGGCCCGGCGTCGGGGAGCTGTTTTTT
>-|-|TRBV3-1|TRBJ2-2
CASSRRGTGELFF
TGTGCCAGCAGCCGCAGGGGAACCGGGGAGCTGTTTTTT
>-|-|TRBV3-1|TRBJ1-4
CASSQDISVRGTTNEKLFF
TGTGCCAGCAGCCAAGATATCAGCGTCCGAGGGACAACTAATGAAAAACTGTTTTTT
>once|TRBD1|TRBV6-5|TRBJ1-3
CASSISGQGSGNTIYF
TGTGCCAGCAGTATCTCGGGACAGGGCTCTGGAAACACCATATATTTT
>-|-|TRBV27|TRBJ2-2
CASSPRADTNTGELFF
TGTGCCAGCAGCCCACGAGCTGACACGAACACCGGGGAGCTGTTTTTT
>-|-|TRBV4-2|TRBJ2-5
CASSQALGVAQYF
TGTGCCAGCAGCCAAGCCCTAGGCGTGGCCCAGTACTTC
>-|-|TRBV10-3|TRBJ2-3
CAVATPDTQYF
TGTGCCGTCGCCACCCCAGATACGCAGTATTTT
>-|TRBD1|TRBV5-4|TRBJ2-7
CASSVFTGGAPEQYF
TGTGCCAGCAGCGTCTTCACAGGGGGCGCACCCGAGCAGTACTTC
>-|-|TRBV20-1|TRBJ2-2
CSAHSGAGDLTGELFF
TGCAGTGCCCATTCGGGGGCGGGAGACCTGACCGGGGAGCTGTTTTTT
>-|-|TRBV24-1|TRBJ2-2
CATSDTSGHTGELFF
TGTGCCACCAGTGACACAAGCGGGCACACCGGGGAGCTGTTTTTT
>-|TRBD2|TRBV5-1|TRBJ2-1
CASSPAASGRGNEQFF
TGCGCCAGCAGCCCGGCGGCCAGCGGGAGGGGGAATGAGCAGTTCTTC